This T cell receptor beta chain is drawn from a study of cytomegalovirus exposure and HLA in healthy donors. For the study at large: Early on, a data release was issued that held roughly 84 million unique TCRs from HLA-typed donors. Study-level points and caveats: Sequences of the TCR beta chain were said to predict the HLA-A and HLA-B alleles of most subjects accurately. Researchers had no immune exposure information except CMV serostatus available.

The PCR used 60 Vbeta and 13 Jbeta primers. The table came from immunoSEQ multiplex PCR; TCRdb's copy has only in-frame clones and leaves some out. The sample lists around 120,000 clones; around three quarters were seen once. Deletions cut 2 bases from V and 7 bases from J, with 16 bases between. The CDR3 is 14 residues long. Germline assignment: CDR1 SGHRS and CDR2 YFSETQ. On this clone itself: Its antigen remains unknown.

Though probably carrying unrecorded immune exposures, donors were nominally healthy at sampling. The genes are TRBV5-1 and TRBJ2-7; perhaps TRBD1 as D (5 bases). This TCR was sampled from a woman aged 40 to 50 in good health and CMV-seropositive. Material: PBMCs. The CDR3 DNA sequence: TGCGCCAGCAGCTTTGGAATGGGGCTGGGGGAGCAGTACTTC. Residues: CASSFGMGLGEQYF.